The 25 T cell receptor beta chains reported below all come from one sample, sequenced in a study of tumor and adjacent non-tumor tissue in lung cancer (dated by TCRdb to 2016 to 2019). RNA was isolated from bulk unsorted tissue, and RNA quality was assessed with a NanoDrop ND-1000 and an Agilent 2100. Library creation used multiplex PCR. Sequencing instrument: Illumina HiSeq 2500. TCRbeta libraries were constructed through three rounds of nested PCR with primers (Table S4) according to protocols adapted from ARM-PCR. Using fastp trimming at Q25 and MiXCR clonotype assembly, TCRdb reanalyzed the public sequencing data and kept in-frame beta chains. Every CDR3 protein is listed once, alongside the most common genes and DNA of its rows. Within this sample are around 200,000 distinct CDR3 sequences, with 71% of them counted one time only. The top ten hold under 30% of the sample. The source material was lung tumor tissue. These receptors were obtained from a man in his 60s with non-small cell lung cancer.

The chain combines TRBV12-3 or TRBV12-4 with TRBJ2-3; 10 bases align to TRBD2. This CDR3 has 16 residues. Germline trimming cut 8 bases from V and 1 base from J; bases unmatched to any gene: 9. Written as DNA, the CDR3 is TGTGCCAGCCGCAATGGACTAGCGGAGGGCACAGATACGCAGTATTTT. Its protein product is CASRNGLAEGTDTQYF.

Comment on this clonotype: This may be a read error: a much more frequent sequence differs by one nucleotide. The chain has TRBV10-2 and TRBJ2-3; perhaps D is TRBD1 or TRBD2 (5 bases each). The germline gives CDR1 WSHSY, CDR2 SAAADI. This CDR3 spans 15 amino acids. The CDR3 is CASSESGASTETQYF. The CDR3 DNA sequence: TGCGCCAGCAGTGAGTCAGGGGCTAGCACAGAAACGCAGTATTTT.

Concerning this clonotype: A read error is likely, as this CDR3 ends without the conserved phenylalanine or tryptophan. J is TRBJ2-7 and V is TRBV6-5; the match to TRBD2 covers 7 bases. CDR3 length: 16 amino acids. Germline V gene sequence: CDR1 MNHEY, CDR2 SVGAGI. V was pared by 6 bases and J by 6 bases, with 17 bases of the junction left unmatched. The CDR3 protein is CASRIGLVGGWGEQYL. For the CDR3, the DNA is TGTGCCAGCAGGATCGGACTAGTGGGGGGATGGGGCGAGCAGTACTTG.

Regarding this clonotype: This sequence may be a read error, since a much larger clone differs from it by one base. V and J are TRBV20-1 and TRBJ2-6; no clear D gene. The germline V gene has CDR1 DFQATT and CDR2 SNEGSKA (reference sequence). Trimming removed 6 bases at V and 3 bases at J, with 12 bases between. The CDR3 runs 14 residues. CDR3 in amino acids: CSARTGNGANVLTF. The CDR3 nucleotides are TGCAGTGCACGAACTGGGAATGGGGCCAACGTCCTGACTTTC.

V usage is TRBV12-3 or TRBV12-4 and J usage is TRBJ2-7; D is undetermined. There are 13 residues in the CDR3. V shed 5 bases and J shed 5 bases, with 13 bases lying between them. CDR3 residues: CASSRRSDDEQYF. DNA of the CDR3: TGTGCCAGCAGTCGCCGGTCAGATGACGAGCAGTACTTC.

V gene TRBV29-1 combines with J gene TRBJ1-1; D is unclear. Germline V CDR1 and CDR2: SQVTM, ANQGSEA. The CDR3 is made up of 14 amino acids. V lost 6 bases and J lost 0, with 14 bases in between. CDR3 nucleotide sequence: TGCAGCGTCCAAGATGGGTTCTTGAACACTGAAGCTTTCTTT. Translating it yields CSVQDGFLNTEAFF.

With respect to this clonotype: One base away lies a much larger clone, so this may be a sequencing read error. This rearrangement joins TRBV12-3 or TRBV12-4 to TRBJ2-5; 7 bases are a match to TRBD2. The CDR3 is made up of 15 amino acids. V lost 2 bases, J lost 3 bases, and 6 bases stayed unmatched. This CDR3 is CASSLRSGRKETQYF. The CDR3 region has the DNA TGTGCCAGCAGTTTACGTAGCGGGCGGAAAGAGACCCAGTACTTC.

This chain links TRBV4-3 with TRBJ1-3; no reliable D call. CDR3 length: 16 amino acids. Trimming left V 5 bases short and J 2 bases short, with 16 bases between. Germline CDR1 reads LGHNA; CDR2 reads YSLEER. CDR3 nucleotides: TGCGCCAGCAGCGACCGGACGCGCGGTCCTGGAAACACCATATATTTT. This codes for CASSDRTRGPGNTIYF.

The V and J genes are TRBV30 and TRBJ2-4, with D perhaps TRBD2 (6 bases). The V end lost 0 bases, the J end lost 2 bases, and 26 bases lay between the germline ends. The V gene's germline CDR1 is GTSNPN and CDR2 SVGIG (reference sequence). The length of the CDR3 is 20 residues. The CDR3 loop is CAWSVGSGHRLTVTKNIQYF. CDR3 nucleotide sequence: TGTGCCTGGAGTGTCGGGAGTGGACACCGCTTAACTGTGACCAAAAACATTCAGTACTTC.

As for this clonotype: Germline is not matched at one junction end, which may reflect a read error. The CDR3 nucleotides read TGCAGTGCCAGAAAAACTAGCGGGGATTACTACGATCAGTACTTC. Translated: CSARKTSGDYYDQYF. The chain recombines TRBV20-1 with TRBJ2-7, with TRBD2 matching 10 bases. CDR1 and CDR2 from the germline V gene are DFQATT and SNEGSKA (reference sequence). The CDR3 is 15 amino acids.

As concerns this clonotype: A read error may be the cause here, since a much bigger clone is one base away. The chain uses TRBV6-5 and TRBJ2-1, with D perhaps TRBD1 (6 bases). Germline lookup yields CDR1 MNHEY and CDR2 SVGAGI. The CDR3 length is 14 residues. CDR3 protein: CARSYRALYNEQFF. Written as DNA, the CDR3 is TGTGCCAGAAGTTACAGGGCCCTCTACAATGAGCAGTTCTTC.

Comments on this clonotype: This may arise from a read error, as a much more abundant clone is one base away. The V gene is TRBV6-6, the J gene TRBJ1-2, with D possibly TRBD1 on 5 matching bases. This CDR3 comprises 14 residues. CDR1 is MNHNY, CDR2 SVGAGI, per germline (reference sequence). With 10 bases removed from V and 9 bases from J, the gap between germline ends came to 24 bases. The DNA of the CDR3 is TGTGCCACCGGGGGGGTATCAGGGAGTTATAGCTACACCTTC. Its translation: CATGGVSGSYSYTF.

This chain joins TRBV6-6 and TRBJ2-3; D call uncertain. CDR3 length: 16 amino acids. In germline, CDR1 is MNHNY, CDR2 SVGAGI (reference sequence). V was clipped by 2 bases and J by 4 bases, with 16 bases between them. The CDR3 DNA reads TGTGCCAGCAGTTACCATCCGACAAAGGGATCAGATACGCAGTATTTT. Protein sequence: CASSYHPTKGSDTQYF.

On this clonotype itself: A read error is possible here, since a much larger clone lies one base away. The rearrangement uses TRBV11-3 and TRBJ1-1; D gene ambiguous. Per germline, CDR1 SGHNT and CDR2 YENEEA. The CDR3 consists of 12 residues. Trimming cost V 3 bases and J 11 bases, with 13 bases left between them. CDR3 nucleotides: TGTGCCAGCAGCTTCCCCCGCCAGGCTGCTTTCTTT. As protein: CASSFPRQAAFF.

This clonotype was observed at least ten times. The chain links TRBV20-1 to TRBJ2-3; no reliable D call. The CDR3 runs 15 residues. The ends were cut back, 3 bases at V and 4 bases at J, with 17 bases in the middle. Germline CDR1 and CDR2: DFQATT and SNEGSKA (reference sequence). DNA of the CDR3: TGCAGTGCTAGTAGCTCCGGTCGGAAGGCAGATACGCAGTATTTT. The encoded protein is CSASSSGRKADTQYF.

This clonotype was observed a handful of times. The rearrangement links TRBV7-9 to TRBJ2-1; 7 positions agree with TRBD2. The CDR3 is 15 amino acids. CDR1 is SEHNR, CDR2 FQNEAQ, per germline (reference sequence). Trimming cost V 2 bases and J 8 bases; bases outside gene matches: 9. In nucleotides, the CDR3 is TGTGCCAGCAGCTTAATGGGAGGGCCTATGGATGAGCAGTTCTTC. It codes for CASSLMGGPMDEQFF.

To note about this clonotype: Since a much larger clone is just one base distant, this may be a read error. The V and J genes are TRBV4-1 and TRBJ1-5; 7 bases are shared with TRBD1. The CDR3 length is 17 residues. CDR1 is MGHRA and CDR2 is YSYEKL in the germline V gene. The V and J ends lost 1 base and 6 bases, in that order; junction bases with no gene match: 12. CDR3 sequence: CASSQVHGTVRGQPQHF. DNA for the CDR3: TGCGCCAGCAGCCAAGTTCACGGGACAGTAAGGGGTCAGCCCCAGCATTTT.

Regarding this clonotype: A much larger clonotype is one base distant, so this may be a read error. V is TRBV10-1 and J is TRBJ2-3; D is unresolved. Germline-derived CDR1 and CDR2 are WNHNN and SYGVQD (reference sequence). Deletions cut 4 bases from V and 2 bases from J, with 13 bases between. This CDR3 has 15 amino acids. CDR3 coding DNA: TGCGCCAGCAGTGTGGGTCCCATGCCCACAGATACGCAGTATTTT. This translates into CASSVGPMPTDTQYF.

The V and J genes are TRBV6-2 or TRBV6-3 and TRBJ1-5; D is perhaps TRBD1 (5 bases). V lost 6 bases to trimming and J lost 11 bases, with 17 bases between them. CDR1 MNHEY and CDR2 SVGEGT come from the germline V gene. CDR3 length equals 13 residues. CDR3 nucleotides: TGTGCCAGCAGCGACAGCGGCTATCCGTCCCAGCATTTT. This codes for CASSDSGYPSQHF.

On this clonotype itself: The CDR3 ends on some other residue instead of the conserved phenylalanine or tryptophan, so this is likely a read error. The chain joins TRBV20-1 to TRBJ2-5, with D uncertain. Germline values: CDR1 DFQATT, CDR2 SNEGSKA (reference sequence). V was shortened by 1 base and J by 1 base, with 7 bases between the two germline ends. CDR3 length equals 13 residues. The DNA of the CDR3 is TGCAGTGCTAGAGTAGGGATCCAAGAGACCCAGTACTAC. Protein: CSARVGIQETQYY.

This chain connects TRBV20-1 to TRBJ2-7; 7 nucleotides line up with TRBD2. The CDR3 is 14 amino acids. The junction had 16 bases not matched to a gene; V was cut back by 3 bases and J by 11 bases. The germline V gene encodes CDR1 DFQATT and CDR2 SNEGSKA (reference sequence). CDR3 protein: CSARREAGFYDKYF. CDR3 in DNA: TGCAGTGCTAGGAGGGAAGCGGGGTTCTACGATAAGTACTTC.

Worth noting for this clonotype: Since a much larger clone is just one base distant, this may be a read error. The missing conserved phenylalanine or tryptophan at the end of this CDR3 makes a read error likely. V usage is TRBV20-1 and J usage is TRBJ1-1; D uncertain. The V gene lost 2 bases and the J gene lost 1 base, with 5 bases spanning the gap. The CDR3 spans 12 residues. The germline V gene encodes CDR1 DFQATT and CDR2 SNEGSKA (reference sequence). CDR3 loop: CSARIRNTEAFY. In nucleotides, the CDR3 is TGCAGTGCTAGAATTAGGAACACTGAAGCTTTCTAT.

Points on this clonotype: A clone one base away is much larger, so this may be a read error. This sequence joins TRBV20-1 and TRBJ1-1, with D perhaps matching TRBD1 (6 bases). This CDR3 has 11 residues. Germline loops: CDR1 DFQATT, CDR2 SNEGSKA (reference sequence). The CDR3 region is CTVAGDTEAIF. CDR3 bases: TGCACAGTGGCAGGGGACACTGAAGCTATCTTT.

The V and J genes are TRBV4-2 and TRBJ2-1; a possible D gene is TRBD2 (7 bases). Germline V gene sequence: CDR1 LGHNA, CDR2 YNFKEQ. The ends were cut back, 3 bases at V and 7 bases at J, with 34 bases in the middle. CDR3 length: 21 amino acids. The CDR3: CASSHLRSRGGLRGRKNEQFF. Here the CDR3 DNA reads TGTGCCAGCAGCCATCTCCGATCACGCGGGGGCCTCCGAGGGAGGAAAAATGAGCAGTTCTTC.

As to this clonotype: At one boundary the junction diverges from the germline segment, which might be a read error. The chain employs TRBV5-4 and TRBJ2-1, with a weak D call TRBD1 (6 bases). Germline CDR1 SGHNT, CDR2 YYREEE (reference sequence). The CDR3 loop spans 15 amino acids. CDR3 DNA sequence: TGTGCCAGCAGCTTTGGACAGCGATTCTACAATGACCAGTTCTTC. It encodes CASSFGQRFYNDQFF.